This is a list of T cell receptor beta chains from one sample in a study of T-cell reconstitution after alpha-beta-depleted transplantation in children. TCRdb re-derived calls from the PCR reads in MiXCR, one entry per CDR3 protein. The data show roughly 200,000 distinct CDR3 sequences, with less than 15% seen just once and roughly 13% held by the top ten. The source material was PBMCs from the stem cell graft donor, sampled from the stem cell graft. The receptors here all came from a human donor who donated a stem cell graft to a child with acute lymphoblastic leukemia. Each CDR3 is given with its conserved first and last residue. D genes are given only for firm matches. Only part of the rows carry a size: once, few, many, or a class if the clone is expanded.

j_call v_call clone_size d_call cdr3_nt cdr3_aa
TRBJ2-7 TRBV10-3 many TRBD1 TGTGCCATCAGTGAGTCGGACAGGCAGTCCTACGAGCAGTACTTC CAISESDRQSYEQYF
TRBJ2-1 TRBV11-2 many TRBD2 TGTGCCAGCAGCTCCGTAGCGGGTCTCTACAATGAGCAGTTCTTC CASSSVAGLYNEQFF
TRBJ1-5 TRBV24-1 . . TGTGCCACCAGTGAGGGCGGGAGCTATAGCAATCAGCCCCAGCATTTT CATSEGGSYSNQPQHF
TRBJ2-1 TRBV11-3 few TRBD2 TGTGCCAGCAGCGTCGGGACTAGCGGGACCAAGCAGTTCTTC CASSVGTSGTKQFF
TRBJ1-4 TRBV19 few . TGTGCCAGTAGGCCCCGGGACATGAGGGAAAAACTGTTTTTT CASRPRDMREKLFF
TRBJ2-3 TRBV5-1 . TRBD1 TGCGCCAGCAGCCCCCGGTTTACAGGGGGTATGTTGCATACGCAGTATTTT CASSPRFTGGMLHTQYF
TRBJ1-4 TRBV11-2 many . TGTGCCACACGACACCTCTCCTCAACTAATGAAAAACTGTTTTTT CATRHLSSTNEKLFF
TRBJ2-1 TRBV10-2 many TRBD2 TGCGCCAGCAGTACGGGACTAGCGGACGGAGGGCACAATGAGCAGTTCTTC CASSTGLADGGHNEQFF
TRBJ2-5 TRBV12-3/TRBV12-4 . TRBD2 TGTGCCAGCAGCCACAGCGGGGGGGGGAGAAAGACCCAGTACTTC CASSHSGGGRKTQYF
TRBJ1-2 TRBV12-3/TRBV12-4 many . TGTGCCAGCAGTCCTGTGGCGACGGCGGCGGGCTACACCTTC CASSPVATAAGYTF